This T cell receptor beta chain was captured in a study of regulatory T cells in long-lasting Graves disease. General study results and limits: The study found lower TCR diversity in persistent Graves' patients than in newly diagnosed ones. With persistent disease, TRBV28, TRBJ1-2 and TRBJ2-5 were the favored segments.

V gave up 4 bases and J gave up 0 bases; unmatched junction bases: 19. Per the germline V gene, CDR1 is MDHEN and CDR2 is SYDVKM. The CDR3 has 21 residues. Comments on this clonotype: Its antigen is unknown.

Time point noted: newly diagnosed GD, antithyroid drugs for less than 3 months. RNA extracted from PBMCs served as the sequencing template. HTBI primers from iRepertoire and Arm-PCR of CDR3 regions yielded the TCR beta libraries. Each CDR3 protein gets one entry after TCRdb re-called the multiplex PCR reads with MiXCR. The sample shows approximately 440,000 distinct CDR3 sequences, about 16% of them seen only once. These data also formed part of another study, on T cells in Graves' hyperthyroidism and ophthalmopathy.

The genes are TRBV28 and TRBJ2-7, with 12 bases matching TRBD1. This receptor was obtained from a man between 35 and 55 years old with Graves disease. The specimen comprised peripheral blood mononuclear cells (PBMCs), sampled at new diagnosis, from a patient treated with antithyroid drugs. CDR3 DNA: TGTGCCAGCAGTTCCAATCCCGGGACAGGGGGCTTTAGCGGGAACTCCTACGAGCAGTACTTC. Encoded protein: CASSSNPGTGGFSGNSYEQYF.